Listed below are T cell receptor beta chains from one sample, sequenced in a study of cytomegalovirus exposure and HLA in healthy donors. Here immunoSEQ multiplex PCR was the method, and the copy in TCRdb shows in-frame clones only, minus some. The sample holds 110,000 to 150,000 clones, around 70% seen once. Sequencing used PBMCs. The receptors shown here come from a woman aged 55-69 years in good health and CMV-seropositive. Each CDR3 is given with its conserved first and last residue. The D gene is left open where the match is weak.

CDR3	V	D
CASSPETRRRNEQFF	TRBV19	.
CAISANRGKGYGYTF	TRBV10-3	TRBD1
CASSRRQGAAAFF	TRBV6-6	TRBD1
CASSSRVSNYGYTF	TRBV27	.
CASSDSRDRRGHNEKLFF	TRBV6-4	TRBD1
CASSLQGNSPLHF	TRBV7-8	.
CASSPPGLADNTGELFF	TRBV27	TRBD2
CASSPGLAGSYNEQFF	TRBV4-1	TRBD2
CASSLSGYGYTF	TRBV9	.
CSVRGASNTEAFF	TRBV29-1	.
CASTKTGGNGLRAFF	TRBV28	TRBD1
CASSYSSGRANEQFF	TRBV6-6	TRBD2
CSVKQGSYEQYF	TRBV29-1	.
CASSDWGRGTEAFF	TRBV2	.
CASSEEYGRSEQYF	TRBV6-1	.
CASSDQTSGRETQYF	TRBV28	TRBD2
CASSLSANRVDYGYTF	TRBV5-4	.
CASSLAPGHPDYEQYF	TRBV7-2	.
CASSQDRGDAGELFF	TRBV4-1	.
CATSPHLDSYGYTF	TRBV15	.
CATLGQMNTEAFF	TRBV25-1	TRBD1
CASSGSSGNYGYTF	TRBV6-1	.
CASSLSVNQPQHF	TRBV28	.
CASSVGQGLIGGEQFF	TRBV19	TRBD1
CASSAGGGNLSEQYF	TRBV28	.
CASTRDRGSDYGYTF	TRBV5-1	TRBD1
CASSEMGARPTQYF	TRBV2	.
CASSLETGFAGELFF	TRBV5-1	.
CASSRGQGTEAFF	TRBV6-5	TRBD1
CASSQDRGSYEQYF	TRBV2	TRBD1
CASRGGPRTGELFF	TRBV5-1	.
CASKGTTGNTIYF	TRBV27	.
CASSLFAGQDYGYTF	TRBV28	TRBD1
CSVVGQTMNTEAFF	TRBV29-1	.
CASSQDFSGTYNEQFF	TRBV4-1	TRBD2
CASSQKVAGVGDTQYF	TRBV4-1	TRBD2
CASSLGDSFNQPQHF	TRBV5-1	TRBD1
CASSLASGRANYGYTF	TRBV7-9	.
CAWSVVLAGAGELFF	TRBV30	TRBD2
CASSAGLYGYTF	TRBV11-1	.
CASSQQGLGQTEAFF	TRBV6-1	TRBD1
CASSLGDREWFF	TRBV7-9	TRBD1
CASSSLGQGADGYTF	TRBV27	TRBD1
CASSSINRVMNTEAFF	TRBV28	.
CASSAQGRAFF	TRBV5-1	.
CASSLAEGDGYTF	TRBV5-1	.
CASSSGLAGREQFF	TRBV7-3	TRBD2
CASKSTSGRAGGQFF	TRBV2	TRBD2
CASSLTGTASYEQYF	TRBV11-2	.
CASSSYQGTREQYF	TRBV27	.
CASSQALPGTVNTEAFF	TRBV4-1	.
CASSLPGTNEKLFF	TRBV5-4	.
CASSFTYSGRAYNEQFF	TRBV11-2	TRBD2
CASSITPGGAYGYTF	TRBV19	.
CASRIDYNEQFF	TRBV5-1	.